This TCR beta chain was observed in a study of cytomegalovirus exposure and HLA in healthy donors. The germline CDR1 and CDR2 sequences are KGHSH and LQKENI. Trimming shortened V by 4 bases and J by 7 bases, and 17 bases separated the two germline ends. This CDR3 is 16 amino acids long. Comments on this clone: Its specificity is unknown.

With 60 Vbeta and 13 Jbeta primers, the PCR was carried out. Clones were read by immunoSEQ multiplex PCR, and TCRdb kept only the in-frame ones, dropping some. The sample carries around 120,000 clones, approximately 84% recorded once. Study outcomes and limitations: Later analysis associated a missense DCLRE1C variant with TCR beta V- and J-gene trimming.

The sequencing sample was made of PBMCs. The chain uses TRBV18 and TRBJ1-6; D is possibly TRBD1 (6 bases). The sequence was collected from a boy between 2 and 10 years old in good health and CMV-seronegative. The CDR3 sequence: CASSLTSGEGNSPLHF. The CDR3 bases are TGTGCCAGCTCACTAACCTCAGGGGAGGGAAATTCACCCCTCCACTTT.